This T cell receptor beta chain came from a study of CD8+ T cells in alopecia areata. For the study at large: Treated patients were given 5 to 10 mg oral tofacitinib twice daily.

The CDR3 length is 14 residues. V was trimmed by 1 base and J by 1 base, leaving 4 bases between them. Germline V gene data show CDR1 as SEHNR and CDR2 as FQNEAQ (reference sequence). It was cDNA, reverse transcribed from extracted RNA, that served as the sequencing template. The assay was immunoSEQ multiplex PCR, and TCRdb's table has in-frame clones only and misses some. The sample lists hundreds of thousands of clones; roughly two thirds were seen once. Specimens obtained from alopecia areata patients comprised lesional scalp punch biopsies and peripheral blood. Details on this clone: The same CDR3 is also encoded by other DNA sequences in this sample.

The sequence was collected from a human donor with alopecia areata. The source material was CD4+ T cells sorted from blood, sampled at week 0. The chain has TRBV7-9 and TRBJ2-2; D is uncertain. In nucleotides, the CDR3 is TGTGCCAGCAGCTTAGTAGGGAACACCGGGGAGCTGTTTTTT. This encodes CASSLVGNTGELFF.